This passage covers 25 T cell receptor beta chains from one sample sequenced in a study of primary melanoma T cells and metastatic recurrence. Produced via immunoSEQ multiplex PCR; TCRdb's table is partial and in-frame only. The sample has roughly 150 clones, around 78% seen once. Sequencing was done on a sample of melanoma tumor tissue. Receptors were obtained from a human donor with melanoma.

For this clone: A read error may account for a junction end that differs from germline. The chain is built from TRBV18 and TRBJ1-1, with no clear D. Germline V gives CDR1 KGHSH, CDR2 LQKENI. This CDR3 is 15 amino acids long. The CDR3 loop reads CASSPSMGLLAETFF. CDR3 DNA: TGTGCCAGCTCACCATCTATGGGGTTGTTGGCTGAAACTTTCTTT.

The CDR3 DNA follows: TGTGCCAGCAGTCCCATCCTGGGGAACACTGAAGCTTTCTTT. This codes for CASSPILGNTEAFF. J is TRBJ1-1 and V is TRBV11-3; D gene ambiguous. The CDR3 length is 14 residues. Trimming shortened V by 6 bases and J by 1 base, and 12 bases separated the two germline ends. The V gene's germline CDR1 is SGHNT and CDR2 YENEEA.

The chain recombines TRBV25-1 with TRBJ1-4, with D possibly being TRBD1 (5 bases). CDR1 and CDR2 (germline): MGHDK, SYGVNS. V dropped 5 bases and J dropped 8 bases, with 12 bases sitting between them. The CDR3 totals 13 residues. The DNA for the CDR3 is TGTGCCAGCAGTCGGGGGAGGGAGGAAAAACTGTTTTTT. Protein: CASSRGREEKLFF.

The V and J genes are TRBV6-8 and TRBJ1-1, with TRBD1 identical over 9 bases. The CDR3 has 15 residues. V gave up 7 bases and J gave up 3 bases; unmatched junction bases: 9. Germline CDR1 is MNHGY and CDR2 is SAAAGT. Here the CDR3 reads CASKVGTGLYTEAFF. DNA for the CDR3: TGTGCCAGCAAGGTGGGGACAGGGCTATACACTGAAGCTTTCTTT.

The V gene is TRBV6-7, the J gene TRBJ1-1; 9 nucleotides match TRBD1. TRBV6-7 is classed as an ORF, of uncertain function. The CDR3 is made up of 13 amino acids. V was clipped by 8 bases and J by 2 bases; unmatched bases: 3. The CDR3 DNA is TGTGCCAGCCGGGACAGGGACAACACTGAAGCTTTCTTT. Amino acids: CASRDRDNTEAFF.

V is TRBV6-8 and J is TRBJ1-4, with D maybe TRBD1 (5 bases). Trimming left V 6 bases short and J 7 bases short, with 18 bases between. This CDR3 comprises 15 residues. Germline lookup yields CDR1 MNHGY and CDR2 SAAAGT. CDR3 bases: TGTGCCAGCAGATTTGGGGGGGGTTCGAGTGAAAAACTGTTTTTT. It codes for CASRFGGGSSEKLFF.

This clone showed up just once. V gene TRBV11-3 combines with J gene TRBJ2-1, with unresolved D. V was pared by 2 bases and J by 8 bases, with 16 bases between. This CDR3 has 15 residues. From germline, CDR1 is SGHNT and CDR2 YENEEA. The CDR3 DNA reads as TGTGCCAGCAGCTTAATACGGGCGTTGATTGATGAGCAGTTCTTC. It codes for CASSLIRALIDEQFF.

This clone was counted a few times. Relative to the germline gene, one junction end is altered; a read error may explain this. This sequence joins TRBV15 and TRBJ2-5; D may be TRBD1 or TRBD2 (7 bases each). The CDR3 length is 17 residues. The germline V gene has CDR1 LNHNV and CDR2 YYDKDF (reference sequence). In DNA, the CDR3 is TGTGCCACCAGTAGAGGGGGCGGGGGCGATACCCGGGAGACCCAGTACTTC. Translated: CATSRGGGGDTRETQYF.

The V gene is TRBV18, the J gene TRBJ1-5, with 7 bases matching TRBD1. V was pared by 5 bases and J by 5 bases, with 21 bases of the junction left unmatched. Germline V CDR1 and CDR2: KGHSH, LQKENI. CDR3 length equals 19 residues. CDR3 nucleotides: TGTGCCAGCTCAAGGTATCCCGGGACAGTCCAGGAGAGCGATCAGCCCCAGCATTTT. The encoded protein is CASSRYPGTVQESDQPQHF.

The chain links TRBV11-3 to TRBJ2-7; 8 bases map to TRBD2. Germline V gene sequence: CDR1 SGHNT, CDR2 YENEEA. This CDR3 has 16 amino acids. The trim removed 5 bases at V and 7 bases at J, leaving 16 bases unmatched. CDR3 residues: CASSPYPTSAQREQYF. CDR3 DNA sequence: TGTGCCAGCAGCCCCTACCCGACTAGCGCCCAGAGAGAGCAGTACTTC.

This chain links TRBV6-8 with TRBJ1-2; D remains unclear. The CDR3 length is 14 residues. The V end was cut by 0 bases, the J end by 4 bases, with 9 bases between. Germline lookup yields CDR1 MNHGY and CDR2 SAAAGT. The CDR3 sequence is CASSYSGKGYGYTF. In DNA, the CDR3 is TGTGCCAGCAGTTACTCGGGGAAGGGCTATGGCTACACCTTC.

The chain carries TRBV19 and TRBJ1-1; D unresolved. The CDR3 is 14 residues long. Germline assignment: CDR1 LNHDA and CDR2 SQIVND (reference sequence). With 0 bases removed from V and 0 bases from J, the gap between germline ends came to 5 bases. CDR3 region: CASSIDHLNTEAFF. The DNA for the CDR3 is TGTGCCAGTAGTATAGACCACTTGAACACTGAAGCTTTCTTT.

This clone was counted only a few times. V gene TRBV28 combines with J gene TRBJ1-3; TRBD1 is a possible D gene (5 bases). Trimming took 3 bases from V and 4 from J, leaving 16 bases between them. The CDR3 runs 16 residues. Germline V lookup: CDR1 MDHEN, CDR2 SYDVKM. The CDR3 region is CASSFLPGSGGNTIYF. For the CDR3, the DNA is TGTGCCAGCAGTTTCTTGCCGGGTTCAGGGGGAAACACCATATATTTT.

The chain carries TRBV15 and TRBJ2-5; D is perhaps TRBD1 or TRBD2 (5 bases each). Trimming left V 7 bases short and J 5 bases short, with 26 bases between. The CDR3 contains 17 residues. Germline assignment: CDR1 LNHNV and CDR2 YYDKDF (reference sequence). CDR3 sequence reads: CATNLGFARGAGETQYF. The CDR3 bases are TGTGCCACCAATCTTGGTTTTGCTCGGGGCGCGGGTGAGACCCAGTACTTC.

The chain couples TRBV12-5 to TRBJ2-3; D perhaps matches TRBD1 (6 bases). The V gene's germline CDR1 is LGHNT and CDR2 FRNRAP. The CDR3 totals 14 residues. V gave up 9 bases and J gave up 0 bases, with 13 bases separating them. The CDR3 here is CASCRDTSTDTQYF. CDR3 bases: TGTGCTAGCTGTCGGGACACTAGCACAGATACGCAGTATTTT.

J is TRBJ1-2 and V is TRBV6-8, with 10 bases identical to TRBD1. From germline, CDR1 is MNHGY and CDR2 SAAAGT. Trimming removed 8 bases from V and 8 bases from J; junction bases left unmatched: 11. The CDR3 loop spans 14 amino acids. CDR3: CASVGTGVWGGYTF. CDR3 DNA sequence: TGTGCCAGCGTCGGGACAGGGGTCTGGGGCGGCTACACCTTC.

The chain employs TRBV6-8 and TRBJ2-1; the match to TRBD2 covers 7 bases. Germline CDR1 reads MNHGY; CDR2 reads SAAAGT. V lost 5 bases and J lost 8; bases outside the gene matches: 6. CDR3 size: 13 residues. The CDR3 loop is CASSDAGRDEQFF. The CDR3, as DNA: TGTGCCAGCAGTGATGCAGGGAGGGATGAGCAGTTCTTC.

This rearrangement joins TRBV29-1 to TRBJ2-3, with TRBD2 matching 11 bases. From germline, CDR1 is SQVTM and CDR2 ANQGSEA. CDR3 length equals 17 residues. Losses at the gene ends were 7 bases for V and 3 bases for J; bases not matched to a gene: 15. DNA of the CDR3: TGCAGCGGCATTCCCGGGACTAGCGGTTTCACTACAGATACGCAGTATTTT. Encoded protein: CSGIPGTSGFTTDTQYF.

This clone has a single count. An end of the junction does not agree with germline; a read error may underlie this. The genes are TRBV29-1 and TRBJ1-6; possibly TRBD1 for D (5 bases). Germline loops: CDR1 SQVTM, CDR2 ANQGSEA. The CDR3 has 16 amino acids. CDR3 DNA: TGCAGCGTCCGGGACCCCCCGGGGACTAGCAATTCACCCCTCCATTTT. Residues: CSVRDPPGTSNSPLHF.

The rearrangement uses TRBV6-8 and TRBJ1-1; TRBD1 agrees at 7 bases. Trimming removed 9 bases from V and 4 bases from J; junction bases left unmatched: 8. The CDR3 totals 13 residues. Looked up from germline, CDR1 is MNHGY and CDR2 is SAAAGT. In DNA form, the CDR3 reads TGTGCCAGTAGCCGACAGGGTTTCACTGAAGCTTTCTTT. It translates to CASSRQGFTEAFF.

V and J are TRBV29-1 and TRBJ2-4; weak D call: TRBD1 (6 bases). Germline-derived CDR1 and CDR2 are SQVTM and ANQGSEA. The CDR3 extends over 13 amino acids. Deletions cut 4 bases from V and 3 bases from J, with 10 bases between. CDR3 DNA: TGCAGCGTTGCCCCGACAGGCAAAAACATTCAGTACTTC. It is translated as CSVAPTGKNIQYF.

This clone was seen once. V is TRBV11-3 and J is TRBJ2-2; TRBD2 matches at 14 bases. The J segment lost 4 bases and the V segment lost 5 bases, leaving 6 bases of the junction unmatched. The CDR3 spans 17 residues. CDR1 is SGHNT and CDR2 is YENEEA in the germline V gene. The CDR3 protein is CASSPRLAGGGTGELFF. The CDR3 DNA reads as TGTGCCAGCAGCCCCCGACTAGCGGGAGGGGGCACCGGGGAGCTGTTTTTT.

The V and J genes are TRBV11-3 and TRBJ2-2, with a weak D call TRBD2 (6 bases). Germline-derived CDR1 and CDR2 are SGHNT and YENEEA. This CDR3 comprises 15 residues. V lost 7 bases and J lost 6, with 18 bases in between. CDR3 sequence reads: CASTRPARGAGELFF. The CDR3 coding sequence is TGTGCCAGCACCCGACCGGCACGCGGGGCCGGGGAGCTGTTTTTT.

CDR3 residues: CASSRGQETQYF. The CDR3 DNA sequence: TGTGCCAGCTCACGGGGTCAAGAGACCCAGTACTTC. The chain links TRBV18 to TRBJ2-5; D remains ambiguous. The CDR3 has 12 residues. The germline V gene has CDR1 KGHSH and CDR2 LQKENI. V was trimmed by 4 bases and J by 2 bases, leaving 5 bases between them.

The chain carries TRBV11-3 and TRBJ2-3, with TRBD2 matching over 11 bases. The CDR3 has 15 amino acids. Losses at the gene ends were 5 bases for V and 0 bases for J; bases not matched to a gene: 1. Germline-derived CDR1 and CDR2 are SGHNT and YENEEA. For the CDR3, the DNA is TGTGCCAGCAGCCGACTAGCGGGGAGCACAGATACGCAGTATTTT. It codes for CASSRLAGSTDTQYF.